This record looks at one TCR beta chain sequence and its context. Its antigen is still unknown. Molecular barcoding with unique molecular identifiers was used for the TCRbeta library. TCRdb independently ran MiXCR on the PCR reads; one entry per CDR3 protein. The sample records almost 600,000 distinct CDR3 sequences, 25% to 30% being singletons. The CDR3 sequence is 13 residues long. With V trimmed by 6 bases and J by 10 bases, 8 bases remained unmatched. In germline, CDR1 is MNHEY, CDR2 SMNVEV (reference sequence). This sample stems from a study of T-cell reconstitution after alpha-beta-depleted transplantation in children. The study, taken as a whole, reports: The main origin of T-cell counts and diversity one year after transplant was newly produced T cells. Elevated TCRbeta diversity at day 60 was traced, in some patients, to surviving recipient T cells and thymic progenitors.

Sequencing used PBMCs, obtained before TCRalphabeta/CD19-depleted stem cell transplant. This receptor was taken from a boy under two years old with Wiskott-Aldrich syndrome, due to receive a stem cell transplant. The J gene is TRBJ2-1, the V gene TRBV27; 8 bases are a match to TRBD2. CDR3 sequence (DNA): TGTGCCAGCAGACAGGGACTAGGGGGAGAGCAGTTCTTC. Protein sequence: CASRQGLGGEQFF.